This T cell receptor beta chain came from a study of OX40 agonist ivuxolimab in advanced cancers. The overall study: Three patients got partial responses; one had hepatocellular carcinoma and two had cutaneous melanoma. Findings of the study overall: The CD4+ and CD8+ T cells in the blood had expanded clonally by week 6 at 0.1 to 3.0 mg/kg.

As concerns this clone: Its antigen is unidentified.

The germline CDR1 and CDR2 sequences are SGHDT and YYEEEE. Trimming shortened V by 2 bases and J by 14 bases, and 20 bases separated the two germline ends. CDR3 length equals 15 residues. The method was immunoSEQ multiplex PCR; TCRdb's version includes in-frame clones alone and lacks a portion of them. Of under 60,000 clones in the sample, around four fifths were seen once. The source was CD4+ or CD8+ T cells sorted from blood, collected in a trial of the OX40 agonist ivuxolimab. The chain uses TRBV5-6 and TRBJ1-6; possible D gene TRBD1, 5 bases. This receptor was obtained from an adult with an advanced solid tumor such as melanoma, head and neck, liver or kidney cancer. DNA for the CDR3: TGTGCCAGCAGCTTTGGATGGGCGGGGCGGGGCACCCTCCACTTT. This sequence encodes CASSFGWAGRGTLHF.